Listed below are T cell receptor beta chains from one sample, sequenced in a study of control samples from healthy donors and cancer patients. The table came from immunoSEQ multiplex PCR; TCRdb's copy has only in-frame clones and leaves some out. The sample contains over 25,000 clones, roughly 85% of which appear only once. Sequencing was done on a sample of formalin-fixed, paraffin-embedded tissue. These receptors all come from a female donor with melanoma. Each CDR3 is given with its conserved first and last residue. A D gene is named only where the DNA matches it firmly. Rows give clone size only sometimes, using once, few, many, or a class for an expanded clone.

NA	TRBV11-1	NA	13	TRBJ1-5	CASSQGRGQPQHF	TGTGCCAGCAGCCAGGGGCGAGGTCAGCCCCAGCATTTT
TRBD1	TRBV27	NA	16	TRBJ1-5	CASSPGGTVNNQPQHF	TGTGCCAGCAGTCCAGGGGGAACAGTTAACAATCAGCCCCAGCATTTT
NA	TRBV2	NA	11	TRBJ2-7	CASSEGYEQYF	TGTGCCAGCAGTGAAGGCTACGAGCAGTACTTC
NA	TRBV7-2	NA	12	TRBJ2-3	CASSLVADTQYF	TGTGCCAGCAGCTTAGTTGCAGATACGCAGTATTTT
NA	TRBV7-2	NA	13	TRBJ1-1	CASSSGGNTEAFF	TGTGCCAGCAGCTCCGGGGGGAACACTGAAGCTTTCTTT
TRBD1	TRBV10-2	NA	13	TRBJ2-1	CASIGQEYNEQFF	TGCGCCAGCATTGGACAGGAATACAATGAGCAGTTCTTC
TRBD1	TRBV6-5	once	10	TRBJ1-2	CASGDSVYTF	TGTGCCAGCGGGGACAGTGTGTACACCTTC
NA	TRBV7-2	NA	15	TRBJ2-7	CASSLVSAGPYEQYF	TGTGCCAGCAGCTTAGTTTCTGCGGGCCCCTACGAGCAGTACTTC
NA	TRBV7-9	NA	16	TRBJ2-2	CASSFSVRRNTGELFF	TGTGCCAGCAGCTTTTCAGTCCGGAGGAACACCGGGGAGCTGTTTTTT
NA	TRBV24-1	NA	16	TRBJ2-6	CATSGTLYSGANVLTF	TGTGCCACTTCAGGGACACTATACTCTGGGGCCAACGTCCTGACTTTC
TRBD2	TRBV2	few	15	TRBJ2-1	CASSAKAGGPYEQFF	TGTGCCAGCAGTGCCAAAGCGGGAGGGCCCTATGAGCAGTTCTTC
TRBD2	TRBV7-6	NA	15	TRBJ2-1	CASRQPTGGVDEQFF	TGTGCCAGCAGACAGCCGACTGGGGGGGTCGATGAGCAGTTCTTC
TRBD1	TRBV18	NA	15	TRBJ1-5	CASSPQGASNQPQHF	TGTGCCAGCTCACCACAGGGGGCCAGCAATCAGCCCCAGCATTTT
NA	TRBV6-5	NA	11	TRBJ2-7	CASSTSYEQYF	NA
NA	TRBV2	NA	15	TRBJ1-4	CASSVGEGATKKLFF	TGTGCCAGCAGTGTTGGCGAGGGCGCTACGAAAAAACTGTTTTTT
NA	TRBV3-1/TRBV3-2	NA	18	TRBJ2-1	CASSQLRIGRASYNEQFF	TGTGCCAGCAGCCAATTACGGATTGGGCGGGCCTCCTACAATGAGCAGTTCTTC
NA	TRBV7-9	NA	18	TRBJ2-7	CASSLAVGLAEWGYEQYF	TGTGCCAGCAGCTTAGCGGTCGGTTTAGCGGAATGGGGCTACGAGCAGTACTTC
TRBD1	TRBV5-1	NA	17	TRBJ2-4	CASSSFRGQGAKNIQYF	TGCGCCAGCAGCTCTTTCAGGGGGCAGGGAGCCAAAAACATTCAGTACTTC
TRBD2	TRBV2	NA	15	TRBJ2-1	CASLHRSGRGRGQFF	TGTGCCAGCCTCCACAGGAGCGGGAGGGGTCGGGGGCAGTTCTTC
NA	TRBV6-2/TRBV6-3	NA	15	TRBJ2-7	CASSYSAGISYEQYF	TGTGCCAGCAGTTACTCGGCGGGTATCTCCTACGAGCAGTACTTC
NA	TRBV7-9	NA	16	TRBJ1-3	CASSSPGSHSGNTIYF	TGTGCCAGCAGTTCTCCGGGATCTCACTCTGGAAACACCATATATTTT
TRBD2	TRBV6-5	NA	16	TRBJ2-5	CASSYLGLAGQETQYF	TGTGCCAGCAGTTACTTGGGACTAGCGGGGCAAGAGACCCAGTACTTC
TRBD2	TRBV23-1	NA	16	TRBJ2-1	CASSQASSGSCDEQFF	TGCGCCAGCAGTCAAGCCTCTAGCGGGAGTTGCGATGAGCAGTTCTTC
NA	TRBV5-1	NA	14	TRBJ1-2	CASSLGTASYGYTF	TGCGCCAGCAGCTTGGGGACAGCGAGCTATGGCTACACCTTC
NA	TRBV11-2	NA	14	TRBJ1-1	CASSSLIMNTEAFF	TGTGCCAGCAGCTCCCTAATTATGAACACTGAAGCTTTCTTT
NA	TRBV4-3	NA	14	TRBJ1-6	CASSQEFGYGTLHF	TGCGCCAGCAGCCAAGAATTCGGATATGGGACCCTCCACTTT
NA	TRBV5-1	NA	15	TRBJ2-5	CASSLESGARETQYF	TGCGCCAGCAGCTTGGAAAGTGGGGCCAGGGAGACCCAGTACTTC
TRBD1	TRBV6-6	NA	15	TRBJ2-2	CASRTGQGWIGELFF	TGTGCCAGCAGAACCGGACAGGGGTGGATCGGGGAGCTGTTTTTT
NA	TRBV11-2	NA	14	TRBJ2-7	CASSPATSLVQQYF	TGTGCCAGCAGCCCGGCGACTAGTTTGGTCCAGCAGTACTTC
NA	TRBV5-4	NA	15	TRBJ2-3	CASSQTSGSTDTQYF	TGTGCCAGCAGCCAGACTTCGGGTTCCACAGATACGCAGTATTTT
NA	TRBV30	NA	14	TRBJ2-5	CAWSVPRIQETQYF	TGTGCCTGGAGTGTGCCCCGGATACAAGAGACCCAGTACTTC
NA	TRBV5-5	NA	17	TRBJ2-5	CASSPADAGAQKETQYF	TGTGCCAGCAGCCCCGCGGACGCGGGGGCACAGAAAGAGACCCAGTACTTC
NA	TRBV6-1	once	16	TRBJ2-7	CASSDNPDLPSSEQYF	TGTGCCAGCAGTGATAACCCCGACCTCCCCAGCTCCGAGCAGTACTTC
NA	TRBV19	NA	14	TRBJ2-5	CASSIALAYETQYF	TGTGCCAGTAGTATTGCCCTAGCTTATGAGACCCAGTACTTC
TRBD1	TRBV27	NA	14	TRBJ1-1	CASSLVRGDTEAFF	TGTGCCAGCAGTTTGGTCAGGGGGGACACTGAAGCTTTCTTT
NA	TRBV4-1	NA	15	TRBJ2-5	CASSLRDSPGETQYF	TGCGCCAGCAGCCTCCGGGACTCCCCAGGGGAGACCCAGTACTTC
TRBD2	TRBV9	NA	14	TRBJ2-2	CASSVAGGIGELFF	TGTGCCAGCAGCGTAGCGGGGGGGATCGGGGAGCTGTTTTTT